Below, 19 T cell receptor beta chains from the same sample are listed, as sequenced in a study of T cell repertoires in cytomegalovirus infection. TCRdb used MiXCR to reprocess the reads, holding one entry per CDR3 protein. The data contain hundreds of thousands of distinct CDR3 sequences, roughly 24% of them seen just once; the ten biggest clones take up under 8.5%. Source material: CD8+ T cells from PBMCs. The receptors come from a human donor in good health (CMV status not recorded). Some clones in this sample may be carry-over from other donors' samples.

This clonotype was detected a few times. The gene calls are TRBV28 and TRBJ2-3; 7 nucleotides match TRBD2. CDR3 length: 16 amino acids. After removal of 8 bases from V and 3 bases from J, the junction contained 14 bases not matched to a gene. Per germline, CDR1 MDHEN and CDR2 SYDVKM. CDR3: CASRMTFGGMTDTQYF. CDR3 nucleotide sequence: TGTGCCAGCCGGATGACCTTCGGGGGGATGACAGATACGCAGTATTTT.

To note about this clonotype: Possible read error: a much larger clone is one base away. The V call is TRBV7-6, the J call TRBJ1-4, with D perhaps TRBD1 (5 bases). The CDR3 length is 15 residues. Per germline, CDR1 SGHVS and CDR2 FNYEAQ. The CDR3 region has the DNA TGTGCCAACAGCTCCGGATCTGGGGGGAGTGAAAAACTGTTTTTT. It is translated as CANSSGSGGSEKLFF.

This clonotype showed up many times. This chain uses TRBV25-1 with TRBJ2-5, with 7 bases aligning to TRBD1. CDR1 is MGHDK and CDR2 is SYGVNS in the germline V gene. The CDR3 consists of 14 residues. J lost 2 bases, V lost 5 bases, and 5 bases had no gene match. The CDR3 DNA sequence: TGTGCCAGCAGTACCCAGGGACAGCAAGAGACCCAGTACTTC. Protein product: CASSTQGQQETQYF.

This clonotype was counted ten times or more. The chain links TRBV7-6 to TRBJ1-1; D unresolved. Trimming took 3 bases from V and 1 from J, leaving 6 bases between them. The CDR3 covers 13 residues. Germline assignment: CDR1 SGHVS and CDR2 FNYEAQ. The CDR3 loop reads CASSLEANTEAFF. CDR3 nucleotide sequence: TGTGCCAGCAGCTTGGAGGCGAACACTGAAGCTTTCTTT. Drawing the rest from reference TRBV7-6 and TRBJ1-1, the complete variable domain is GAGVSQSPRYKVTKRGQDVALRCDPISGHVSLYWYRQALGQGPEFLTYFNYEAQQDKSGLPNDRFSAERPEGSISTLTIQRTEQRDSAMYRCASSLEANTEAFFGQGTRLTVV.

The V call is TRBV28, the J call TRBJ2-5, with D perhaps TRBD2 (6 bases). CDR3 length: 15 residues. Trimming pared 3 bases from V and 0 bases from J, leaving 11 bases between. Germline assignment: CDR1 MDHEN and CDR2 SYDVKM. CDR3 residues: CASSFGDLHQETQYF. CDR3 DNA: TGTGCCAGCAGTTTCGGGGACTTGCACCAAGAGACCCAGTACTTC.

About this clonotype: A junction boundary mismatches the germline segment, possibly from a read error. The chain is built from TRBV2 and TRBJ2-1, with D hard to call. The CDR3 is 13 amino acids. Germline V gene data show CDR1 as SNHLY and CDR2 as FYNNEI. The CDR3 DNA reads TGTGTCAGCAGTGAAGCTGGATACAATGAGCAGTTCTTC. As protein: CVSSEAGYNEQFF. The complete variable domain, with remaining parts taken from reference TRBV2 and TRBJ2-1, reads EPEVTQTPSHQVTQMGQEVILRCVPISNHLYFYWYRQILGQKVEFLVSFYNNEISEKSEIFDDQFSVERPDGSNFTLKIRSTKLEDSAMYFCVSSEAGYNEQFFGPGTRLTVL.

In this sample, this clonotype turned up many times. The V and J genes are TRBV7-2 and TRBJ2-2, with 10 nucleotides matching TRBD1. The CDR3 extends over 17 amino acids. CDR1 SGHTA and CDR2 FQGNSA come from the germline V gene. With 6 bases clipped from V and 3 bases from J, the junction kept 10 bases outside the gene matches. CDR3 sequence (DNA): TGTGCCAGCAGTTATCCGGGACAGGGGACTTACACCGGGGAGCTGTTTTTT. This encodes CASSYPGQGTYTGELFF.

The chain links TRBV7-9 to TRBJ2-7, with 7 bases lining up with TRBD1. Trimming removed 1 base from V and 2 bases from J; junction bases left unmatched: 2. The CDR3 spans 14 residues. Germline lookup yields CDR1 SEHNR and CDR2 FQNEAQ (reference sequence). Written as DNA, the CDR3 is TGTGCCAGCAGCTTAGTAGACAGGGCCTACGAGCAGTACGTC. Translated: CASSLVDRAYEQYV.

This clonotype has a count of ten or more. The gene calls are TRBV6-1 and TRBJ2-1; 8 positions agree with TRBD2. Germline lookup yields CDR1 MNHNS and CDR2 SASEGT. V was pared by 4 bases and J by 1 base, with 3 bases of the junction left unmatched. This CDR3 is 15 amino acids long. The CDR3 DNA sequence: TGTGCCAGCAGTGGAGCGGGGGAGTCCTACAATGAGCAGTTCTTC. It specifies CASSGAGESYNEQFF.

This clonotype was detected only a few times. This chain joins TRBV28 and TRBJ2-5; no clear D. Trimming stripped 6 bases from V and 8 bases from J, with 22 bases between. Germline CDR1 reads MDHEN; CDR2 reads SYDVKM. There are 15 residues in the CDR3. For the CDR3, the DNA is TGTGCCAGCAGCCTCTCAAGCTTCTCGAGAGTCACCCAGTACTTC. Its protein is CASSLSSFSRVTQYF.

This clonotype was counted ten times or more. Here the CDR3 DNA reads TGTGCCAGCAGTTCGGGACAGGACCAGTTCTTC. It is translated as CASSSGQDQFF. The J gene is TRBJ2-1, the V gene TRBV12-3 or TRBV12-4; 8 bases line up with TRBD1. Trimming cost V 4 bases and J 13 bases; bases outside gene matches: 3. CDR3 length equals 11 residues.

This clonotype was seen at least ten times. The rearrangement links TRBV7-2 to TRBJ2-2; 12 positions match TRBD2. V shed 7 bases, J shed 6 bases, and the junction held 6 bases outside the gene matches. Germline CDR1 reads SGHTA; CDR2 reads FQGNSA. This CDR3 is 15 amino acids long. CDR3 sequence (DNA): TGTGCCAGCAACCGACTAGCGGGAGATTCCGGGGAGCTGTTTTTT. Its translation: CASNRLAGDSGELFF.

V and J are TRBV14 and TRBJ2-1; D is unresolved. V was pared by 0 bases and J by 0 bases, with 12 bases between. CDR1 SGHDN and CDR2 FVKESK come from the germline V gene. This CDR3 contains 17 residues. The CDR3 DNA reads as TGTGCCAGCAGCCAAGATCTCACGATGAGCTCCTACAATGAGCAGTTCTTC. It yields the protein CASSQDLTMSSYNEQFF.

The rearrangement uses TRBV15 and TRBJ1-4; possible D gene TRBD1, 5 bases. The CDR3 has 16 residues. Germline V gene lookup returns CDR1 LNHNV and CDR2 YYDKDF (reference sequence). Trimming cost V 8 bases and J 7 bases, with 23 bases left between them. The CDR3 region is CATHGTGPRASEKLFF. As DNA, the CDR3 is TGTGCCACCCATGGGACCGGGCCCCGAGCGTCTGAAAAACTGTTTTTT.

This clonotype occurred many times. CDR3 coding DNA: TGTGCCAGCAGGGGACGGACCGGGGATTCACCCCTCCACTTT. This sequence encodes CASRGRTGDSPLHF. This chain uses TRBV25-1 with TRBJ1-6; a weak D match, TRBD1 (5 bases). Germline CDR1 MGHDK, CDR2 SYGVNS. Trimming stripped 6 bases from V and 8 bases from J, with 14 bases between. CDR3 size: 14 residues.

J is TRBJ2-3 and V is TRBV15, with 9 bases identical to TRBD1. The CDR3 runs 16 residues. The germline gives CDR1 LNHNV, CDR2 YYDKDF (reference sequence). Trimming cost V 3 bases and J 4 bases; bases outside gene matches: 8. CDR3 residues: CATSRAAGQGPDTQYF. The CDR3 nucleotides are TGTGCCACCAGCAGGGCGGCGGGACAGGGACCAGATACGCAGTATTTT.

The chain employs TRBV6-1 and TRBJ2-1; possibly TRBD1 for D (6 bases). Trimming took 7 bases from V and 5 from J, leaving 30 bases between them. Germline V CDR1 and CDR2: MNHNS, SASEGT. This CDR3 comprises 19 residues. CDR3 DNA: TGTGCCAGCATCCCCACTACCGACAGGACCAAACTCTGGGACAATGAGCAGTTCTTC. Its protein is CASIPTTDRTKLWDNEQFF.

The genes are TRBV6-6 and TRBJ2-3; the match to TRBD2 covers 12 bases. The ends lost 3 bases at V and 0 bases at J; junction bases unmatched: 4. The CDR3 is made up of 17 amino acids. Germline assignment: CDR1 MNHNY and CDR2 SVGAGI (reference sequence). CDR3 residues: CASSYLAGGQSTDTQYF. The CDR3 DNA is TGTGCCAGCAGTTATCTAGCGGGGGGGCAGAGCACAGATACGCAGTATTTT.

V usage is TRBV19 and J usage is TRBJ1-1, with D possibly matching TRBD1 (5 bases). The CDR3 has 12 residues. V lost 5 bases, J lost 7 bases, and 11 bases lay in between. Germline V gives CDR1 LNHDA, CDR2 SQIVND (reference sequence). The CDR3 is CASSYRDVEAFF. The CDR3 nucleotides are TGTGCCAGTAGTTACCGGGACGTTGAAGCTTTCTTT.